The following is a T cell receptor beta chain sequence with its context. Its antigen remains unknown. This entry is derived from a study of OX40 agonist ivuxolimab in advanced cancers. General study results and limits: Expanded peripheral T-cell antigen specificity went undetermined.

Generated by immunoSEQ multiplex PCR, the TCRdb table keeps only in-frame clones and is missing some. The sample lists roughly 48,000 clones, 80% to 90% occurring once. Trimming cost V 3 bases and J 1 base; bases outside gene matches: 4. CDR1 and CDR2 (germline): SGHTA, FQGNSA. The CDR3 is made up of 15 amino acids. The V and J genes are TRBV7-2 and TRBJ1-1; 8 bases agree with TRBD1. The TCR comes from an adult with an advanced solid tumor such as melanoma, head and neck, liver or kidney cancer. The sample was CD4+ or CD8+ T cells sorted from blood, taken in a trial of the OX40 agonist ivuxolimab. The chain's CDR3 is CASSFEQGENTEAFF. DNA for the CDR3: TGTGCCAGCAGCTTCGAACAGGGGGAGAACACTGAAGCTTTCTTT.